This T cell receptor beta chain was retrieved from a study of shared clonotypes between healthy human individuals. The CDR3 runs to 13 residues. Looked up from germline, CDR1 is SNHLY and CDR2 is FYNNEI. Trimming shortened V by 2 bases and J by 6 bases, and 8 bases separated the two germline ends. The assay was immunoSEQ multiplex PCR, and TCRdb's table has in-frame clones only and misses some. This sample has roughly 850,000 clones; roughly 96% occur once, and the top ten carry less than 0.3%. Naive CD8 cells lacked CD45RO and underwent positive selection for CCR7, leaving out terminally differentiated effector memory CD45RA+ cells.

The TCR originated in a man aged 25-40 years in good health. The rearrangement links TRBV2 to TRBJ1-5; perhaps TRBD1 as D (6 bases). The sample taken for sequencing was naive CD8+ T cells sorted from blood. The CDR3 region is CASSETGLQPQHF. The DNA for the CDR3 is TGTGCCAGCAGTGAAACAGGGCTTCAGCCCCAGCATTTT.